This section outlines one TCR beta chain sequence together with its context. The target antigen is unknown. The sample originates from a study of CD8 T cells in ankylosing spondylitis. Findings and caveats of the study: Disease-linked clones displayed a CD8+ phenotype and appeared relatively rarely in peripheral blood. The study looked at matched synovial fluid samples from ankylosing spondylitis patients. Disease-linked clones were reported to be significantly enriched there. Blood of patients with ankylosing spondylitis appeared to be characterized by a TCR beta motif of several highly homologous variants.

This CDR3 is built from 10 residues. CDR1 and CDR2 from the germline V gene are DFQATT and SNEGSKA (reference sequence). Trimming shortened V by 5 bases and J by 9 bases, and 8 bases separated the two germline ends. The authors made TCR beta libraries by quantitative 5'-RACE with molecular barcodes. MiXCR was run by TCRdb on the 5' RACE reads, yielding one entry per CDR3 protein. The table records under 300,000 distinct CDR3 sequences, roughly 10% of them present only once. The sequencing sample was made of blood, either unsorted or a sorted T cell fraction (not recorded which). The chain carries TRBV20-1 and TRBJ2-1; D is ambiguous. This receptor was obtained from a male donor with ankylosing spondylitis or in good health (not recorded which). CDR3 region: CSASTIEQFF. DNA of the CDR3: TGCAGTGCTTCGACAATTGAGCAGTTCTTC.